A single sample gave rise to the 25 T cell receptor beta chains below, sequenced in a study of T cells in localized non-small cell lung cancer. Method: immunoSEQ multiplex PCR; TCRdb's copy keeps in-frame clones and lacks some. The sample lists 10,000 to 15,000 clones, approximately 81% occurring once. The specimen was peripheral blood, collected before any cancer treatment. The origin of the receptors is a male donor at least 60 years old with stage I lung adenocarcinoma.

This clone was counted only a few times. The limits of the CDR3 on the DNA are not certain, so only TCRdb's listed CDR3 is given. The V gene is TRBV21-1, the J gene TRBJ2-3; the DNA was not compared with TRBD1, the D call given in the table. TRBV21-1 is tagged as a pseudogene. The CDR3 is 17 amino acids in total, end residues counted. CDR3 sequence: CASSLQGVGPGTDTQYF.

The V and J genes are TRBV7-2 and TRBJ2-3; TRBD1 is a possible D gene (6 bases). The CDR3 extends over 14 amino acids. CDR1 and CDR2 (germline): SGHTA, FQGNSA. The ends were cut back, 5 bases at V and 5 bases at J, with 14 bases in the middle. CDR3 amino acids: CASSARGREDTQYF. Written as DNA, the CDR3 is TGTGCCAGCAGCGCCAGGGGACGGGAAGATACGCAGTATTTT.

To note about this clone: The sample holds other DNA sequences that translate to the same CDR3. The chain couples TRBV4-3 to TRBJ1-1; D possibly corresponds to TRBD1 (5 bases). With 2 bases removed from V and 2 bases from J, the gap between germline ends came to 12 bases. Looked up from germline, CDR1 is LGHNA and CDR2 is YSLEER. There are 15 residues in the CDR3. In nucleotides, the CDR3 is TGCGCCAGCAGCCAACAAAAGACAGCCAACACTGAAGCTTTCTTT. This translates into CASSQQKTANTEAFF.

This clone was observed once. The V and J genes are TRBV10-3 and TRBJ1-2; no clear D. Germline CDR1 and CDR2: ENHRY and SYGVKD. The CDR3 is 13 residues long. Trimming removed 10 bases from V and 2 bases from J, with 14 bases in between. In nucleotides, the CDR3 is TGTGCCAGCTCTCCGGAGACCAACTATGGCTACACCTTC. It codes for CASSPETNYGYTF.

The rearrangement uses TRBV6-1 and TRBJ2-3; D is ambiguous. The germline gives CDR1 MNHNS, CDR2 SASEGT. V lost 1 base, J lost 7 bases, and 6 bases lay in between. This CDR3 has 12 amino acids. CDR3 nucleotide sequence: TGTGCCAGCAGTGAAGGTCGGTATACGCAGTATTTT. It translates to CASSEGRYTQYF.

This clone has just one count. This rearrangement joins TRBV12-1 to TRBJ2-1. TRBV12-1 is a pseudogene. This CDR3 is built from 14 residues. CDR3 residues: CASSATASYNEQFF. DNA of the CDR3: TGTGCCAGCAGCGCCACCGCTTCCTACAATGAGCAGTTCTTC.

The chain links TRBV11-3 to TRBJ1-4; TRBD1 is a possible D gene (5 bases). The germline gives CDR1 SGHNT, CDR2 YENEEA. The CDR3 length is 15 residues. Between the trimmed V and J ends, which lost 5 bases and 5 bases, there was a span of 15 bases. The DNA for the CDR3 is TGTGCCAGCAGCCTTAGCCGGGGCGGGAATGAAAAACTGTTTTTT. Encoded protein: CASSLSRGGNEKLFF.

By sample share, this clone is medium-sized. V gene TRBV11-3 combines with J gene TRBJ2-1; 12 nucleotides match TRBD2. Germline V gene lookup returns CDR1 SGHNT and CDR2 YENEEA. The CDR3 extends over 15 amino acids. The V and J ends lost 3 bases and 6 bases, in that order; junction bases with no gene match: 3. The CDR3 DNA reads TGTGCCAGCAGCTTTCTAGCGGGGGGGACCAATGAGCAGTTCTTC. This gives the protein CASSFLAGGTNEQFF.

The chain couples TRBV7-9 to TRBJ2-7; no firm D call. CDR3 size: 12 residues. The V gene lost 4 bases and the J gene lost 4 bases, with 8 bases spanning the gap. Per germline, CDR1 SEHNR and CDR2 FQNEAQ (reference sequence). Here the CDR3 DNA reads TGTGCCAGCAGCTCCCTGCTTTACGAGCAGTACTTC. Amino acid sequence: CASSSLLYEQYF.

The chain carries TRBV7-2 and TRBJ1-5; weak D call: TRBD1 (5 bases). V lost 4 bases to trimming and J lost 7 bases, with 17 bases between them. CDR1 is SGHTA, CDR2 FQGNSA, per germline. The CDR3 is 15 amino acids. The CDR3 nucleotides are TGTGCCAGCAGCTCGGGGGGTTATGCGGGACAGCCCCAGCATTTT. This gives the protein CASSSGGYAGQPQHF.

The chain links TRBV6-5 to TRBJ1-2; D remains unclear. Deletions cut 0 bases from V and 8 bases from J, with 16 bases between. The CDR3 sequence is 15 residues long. Germline V gene lookup returns CDR1 MNHEY and CDR2 SVGAGI. This CDR3 is CASSYSWTSNRGYTF. In DNA, the CDR3 is TGTGCCAGCAGTTACTCGTGGACGAGCAACCGAGGCTACACCTTC.

The genes are TRBV28 and TRBJ1-6, with TRBD1 matching over 8 bases. The CDR3 has 13 residues. CDR1 and CDR2 from the germline V gene are MDHEN and SYDVKM. Losses at the gene ends were 7 bases for V and 10 bases for J; bases not matched to a gene: 6. The CDR3 protein is CASKQGGWSPLHF. Here the CDR3 DNA reads TGTGCCAGCAAACAGGGGGGGTGGTCACCCCTCCACTTT.

This chain uses TRBV9 with TRBJ2-2; D gene uncertain. V dropped 2 bases and J dropped 2 bases, with 10 bases sitting between them. The CDR3 is made up of 15 amino acids. CDR1 and CDR2 (germline): SGDLS, YYNGEE. Here the CDR3 reads CASSVGSSNTGELFF. The CDR3 DNA reads as TGTGCCAGCAGCGTCGGAAGTAGTAACACCGGGGAGCTGTTTTTT.

The chain combines TRBV11-2 with TRBJ1-6; D remains unclear. The CDR3 is 15 amino acids. The V gene's germline CDR1 is SGHAT and CDR2 FQNNGV. Trimming shortened V by 0 bases and J by 7 bases, and 10 bases separated the two germline ends. The CDR3 nucleotides are TGTGCCAGCAGCTTAGAGCAGACCGCAAATTCACCCCTCCACTTT. Amino acid sequence: CASSLEQTANSPLHF.

In its sample, this clone was seen once. This rearrangement joins TRBV4-1 to TRBJ2-3; D is perhaps TRBD1 or TRBD2 (6 bases each). The V gene lost 0 bases and the J gene lost 3 bases, with 19 bases spanning the gap. The CDR3 has 18 residues. Per the germline V gene, CDR1 is MGHRA and CDR2 is YSYEKL. The DNA of the CDR3 is TGCGCCAGCAGCCAAGATAGGGGGACTTCGGATGGGACAGATACGCAGTATTTT. Protein sequence: CASSQDRGTSDGTDTQYF.

The rearrangement uses TRBV5-1 and TRBJ1-4; D gene unclear. Trimming took off 2 bases at V and 0 bases at J, with 8 bases between the two ends. The CDR3 sequence is 15 residues long. Germline CDR1 reads SGHRS; CDR2 reads YFSETQ. CDR3 residues: CASSFSTTTNEKLFF. CDR3 DNA: TGCGCCAGCAGCTTCTCGACGACAACTAATGAAAAACTGTTTTTT.

V usage is TRBV28 and J usage is TRBJ1-3; weak D call: TRBD1 (5 bases). Germline assignment: CDR1 MDHEN and CDR2 SYDVKM. The CDR3 extends over 15 amino acids. V shed 5 bases and J shed 7 bases, with 18 bases lying between them. Written as DNA, the CDR3 is TGTGCCAGCAGTGGAGACAGCACCCAAAGGAACACCATATATTTT. Translated, it gives CASSGDSTQRNTIYF.

V and J are TRBV5-4 and TRBJ2-5; no firm D call. Trimming took 2 bases from V and 3 from J, leaving 14 bases between them. Germline loops: CDR1 SGHNT, CDR2 YYREEE (reference sequence). The CDR3 consists of 15 residues. The DNA of the CDR3 is TGTGCCAGCAGCTTTGGTGGACCGGACGAAGAGACCCAGTACTTC. It specifies CASSFGGPDEETQYF.

This clone was picked up one time. The gene calls are TRBV29-1 and TRBJ2-7; D ambiguous. V lost 4 bases and J lost 4, with 11 bases in between. The CDR3 covers 12 residues. Germline V CDR1 and CDR2: SQVTM, ANQGSEA. The CDR3 DNA sequence: TGCAGCGTTGGCCCAGAGGAGTACGAGCAGTACTTC. It is translated as CSVGPEEYEQYF.

To note about this clone: The junction departs from germline at one end; a sequencing error may be responsible. The CDR3 reads CSVDENTGAFF. In nucleotides, the CDR3 is TGCAGCGTTGATGAGAACACTGGAGCTTTCTTT. The chain combines TRBV29-1 with TRBJ1-1; D gene ambiguous. The CDR3 runs 11 residues. Per germline, CDR1 SQVTM and CDR2 ANQGSEA.

The chain recombines TRBV28 with TRBJ2-3; D not certain. V gave up 6 bases and J gave up 2 bases, with 6 bases separating them. This CDR3 is 12 amino acids long. The germline CDR1 and CDR2 sequences are MDHEN and SYDVKM. The chain's CDR3 is CASRKNTDTQYF. In DNA form, the CDR3 reads TGTGCCAGCAGAAAGAACACAGATACGCAGTATTTT.

The chain joins TRBV7-9 to TRBJ1-1; TRBD1 matches at 7 bases. V shed 2 bases and J 4 bases; nucleotides not matched to a gene: 4. The CDR3 runs to 14 residues. The V gene's germline CDR1 is SEHNR and CDR2 FQNEAQ (reference sequence). The CDR3 sequence is CASSLTNRGTEAFF. CDR3 nucleotide sequence: TGTGCCAGCAGCTTAACAAACAGGGGCACTGAAGCTTTCTTT.

The chain joins TRBV5-1 to TRBJ2-7, with TRBD2 matching over 7 bases. CDR1 is SGHRS and CDR2 is YFSETQ in the germline V gene. With V trimmed by 0 bases and J by 7 bases, 13 bases remained unmatched. The CDR3 is 16 amino acids. The CDR3 DNA is TGCGCCAGCAGCTTGGTCTTATTGGCAAGGGAGGGGGAGCAGTACTTC. Protein: CASSLVLLAREGEQYF.

The chain links TRBV29-1 to TRBJ1-2; D is unclear. The CDR3 consists of 13 residues. Trimming shortened V by 0 bases and J by 2 bases, and 7 bases separated the two germline ends. Germline CDR1 SQVTM, CDR2 ANQGSEA. Written as DNA, the CDR3 is TGCAGCGTTGAAGAAACGCCGAACTATGGCTACACCTTC. Its translation: CSVEETPNYGYTF.

The genes are TRBV18 and TRBJ2-5; D is unresolved. Trimming stripped 6 bases from V and 1 base from J, with 9 bases between. The germline V gene has CDR1 KGHSH and CDR2 LQKENI. The CDR3 has 13 amino acids. CDR3 bases: TGTGCCAGCTCCACCCGGACCCAAGAGACCCAGTACTTC. Translation gives CASSTRTQETQYF. Variable domain in full (rest from reference TRBV18 and TRBJ2-5): NAGVMQNPRHLVRRRGQEARLRCSPMKGHSHVYWYRQLPEEGLKFMVYLQKENIIDESGMPKERFSAEFPKEGPSILRIQQVVRGDSAAYFCASSTRTQETQYFGPGTRLLVL.